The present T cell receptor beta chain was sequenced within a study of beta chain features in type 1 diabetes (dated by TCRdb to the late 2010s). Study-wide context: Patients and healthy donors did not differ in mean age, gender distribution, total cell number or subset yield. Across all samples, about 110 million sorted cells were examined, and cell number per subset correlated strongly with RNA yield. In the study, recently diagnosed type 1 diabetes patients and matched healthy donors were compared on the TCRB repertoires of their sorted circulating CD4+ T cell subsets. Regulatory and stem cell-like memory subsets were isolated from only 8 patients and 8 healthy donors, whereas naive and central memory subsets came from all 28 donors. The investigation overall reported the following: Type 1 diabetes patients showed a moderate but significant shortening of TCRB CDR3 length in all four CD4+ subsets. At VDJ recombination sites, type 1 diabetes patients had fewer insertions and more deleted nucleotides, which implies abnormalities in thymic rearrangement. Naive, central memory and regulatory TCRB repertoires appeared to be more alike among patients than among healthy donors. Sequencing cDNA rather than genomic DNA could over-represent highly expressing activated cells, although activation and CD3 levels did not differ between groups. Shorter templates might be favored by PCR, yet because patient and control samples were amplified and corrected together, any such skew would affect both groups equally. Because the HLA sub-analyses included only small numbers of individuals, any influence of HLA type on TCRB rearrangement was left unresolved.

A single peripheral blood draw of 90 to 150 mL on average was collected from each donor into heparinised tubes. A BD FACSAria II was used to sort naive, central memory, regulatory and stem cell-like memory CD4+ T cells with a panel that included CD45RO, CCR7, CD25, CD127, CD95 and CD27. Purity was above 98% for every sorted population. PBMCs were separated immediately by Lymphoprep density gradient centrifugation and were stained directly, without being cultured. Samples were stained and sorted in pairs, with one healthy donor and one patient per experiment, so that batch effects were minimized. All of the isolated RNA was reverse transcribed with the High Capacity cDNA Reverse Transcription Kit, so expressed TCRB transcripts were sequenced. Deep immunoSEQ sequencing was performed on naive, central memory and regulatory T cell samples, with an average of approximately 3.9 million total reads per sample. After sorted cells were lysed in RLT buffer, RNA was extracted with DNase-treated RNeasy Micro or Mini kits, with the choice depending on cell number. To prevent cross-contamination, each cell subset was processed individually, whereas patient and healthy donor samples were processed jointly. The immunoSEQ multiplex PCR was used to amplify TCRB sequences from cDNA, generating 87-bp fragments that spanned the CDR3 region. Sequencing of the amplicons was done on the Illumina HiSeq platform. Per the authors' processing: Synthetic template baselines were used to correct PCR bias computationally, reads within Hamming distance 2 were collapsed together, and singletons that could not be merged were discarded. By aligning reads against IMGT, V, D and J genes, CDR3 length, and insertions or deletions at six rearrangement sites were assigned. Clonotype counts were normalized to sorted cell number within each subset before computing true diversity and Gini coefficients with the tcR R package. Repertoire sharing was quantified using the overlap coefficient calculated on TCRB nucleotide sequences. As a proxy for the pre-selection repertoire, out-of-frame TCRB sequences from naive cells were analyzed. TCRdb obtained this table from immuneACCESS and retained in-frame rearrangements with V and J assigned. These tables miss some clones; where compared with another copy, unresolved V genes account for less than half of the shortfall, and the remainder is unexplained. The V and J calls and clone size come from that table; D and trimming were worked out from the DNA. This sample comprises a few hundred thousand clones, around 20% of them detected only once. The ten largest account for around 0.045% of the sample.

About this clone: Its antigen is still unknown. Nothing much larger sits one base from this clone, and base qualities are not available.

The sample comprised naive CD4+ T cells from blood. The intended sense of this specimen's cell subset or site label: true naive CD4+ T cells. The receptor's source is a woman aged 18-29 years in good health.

The bases read TGTGCCAGCAGCACCTATCGAAATACGCAGTATTTT. The resulting protein is CASSTYRNTQYF. The sequence joins TRBV7-8 to TRBJ2-3, with the identity of the D gene unclear. The junction shows trimming of 5 bases on V and 7 bases on J, plus 10 bases between the germline ends. Spanning cysteine to phenylalanine, the CDR3 consists of 12 amino acids. Left in the record is the CDR3 DNA by itself, 36 bases read in frame from the first base. CDR1 and CDR2 (SGHVS, FQNEAQ) derive from the germline V gene.